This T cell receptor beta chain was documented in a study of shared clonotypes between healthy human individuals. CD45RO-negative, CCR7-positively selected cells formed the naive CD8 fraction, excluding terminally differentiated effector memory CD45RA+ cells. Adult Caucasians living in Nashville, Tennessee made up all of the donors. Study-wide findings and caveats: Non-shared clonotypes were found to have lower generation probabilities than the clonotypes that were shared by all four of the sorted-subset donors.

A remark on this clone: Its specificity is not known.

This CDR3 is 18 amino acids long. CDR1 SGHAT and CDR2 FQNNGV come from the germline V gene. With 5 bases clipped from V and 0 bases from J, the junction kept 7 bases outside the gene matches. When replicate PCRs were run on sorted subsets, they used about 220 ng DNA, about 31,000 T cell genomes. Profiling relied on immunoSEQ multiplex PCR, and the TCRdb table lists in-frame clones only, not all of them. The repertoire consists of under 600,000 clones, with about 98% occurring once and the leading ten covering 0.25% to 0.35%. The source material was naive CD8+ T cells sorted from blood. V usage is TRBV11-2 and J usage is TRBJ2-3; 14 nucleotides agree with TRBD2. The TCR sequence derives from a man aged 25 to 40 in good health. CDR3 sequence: CASSPGLAGGPSTDTQYF. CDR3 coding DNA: TGTGCCAGCAGCCCCGGACTAGCGGGAGGCCCAAGCACAGATACGCAGTATTTT.